The TCR beta chain under discussion was sequenced for a study of beta chain features in type 1 diabetes. The study, taken as a whole, reports: Patients with Type 1 diabetes showed moderately but significantly shorter TCRB CDR3s in all four CD4+ subsets.

Notes on this clone: What it binds is unknown.

J was trimmed by 5 bases and V by 4 bases; bases with no gene match: 7. The length of the CDR3 is 14 residues. Germline CDR1 MDHEN, CDR2 SYDVKM. Every isolated RNA sample was fully reverse transcribed, so sequencing captured expressed TCRB transcripts. Clones were read by immunoSEQ multiplex PCR, and TCRdb kept only the in-frame ones, dropping some. The sample holds about 340,000 clones, approximately 10% seen once. Specimen: central memory CD4+ T cells from blood. J is TRBJ2-5 and V is TRBV28, with 7 positions matching TRBD1. This clonotype originated in a man aged 25 to 40 with type 1 diabetes. The CDR3 DNA reads TGTGCCAGCAGTTCACAGGGGCGCCGGGAGACCCAGTACTTC. This sequence encodes CASSSQGRRETQYF.